This TCR beta chain came from a study of T cell responses to AZD1222 COVID-19 vaccine. This CDR3 has 14 residues. The V gene lost 4 bases and the J gene lost 6 bases, with 13 bases spanning the gap. Germline CDR1 SGHTA, CDR2 FQGNSA. Measured with immunoSEQ multiplex PCR; TCRdb has only the in-frame clones, and not every one. Of 120,000 or so clones in the sample, just under 95% were seen once. The V and J genes are TRBV7-2 and TRBJ1-5; D uncertain. The TCR comes from an adult in good health. Specimen: peripheral blood, collected on day 0 of AZD1222 vaccination. The CDR3 is CASSSYILGQPQHF. The CDR3 nucleotides read TGTGCCAGCAGCTCCTACATTTTAGGTCAGCCCCAGCATTTT.